This T cell receptor (beta chain) was captured by sequencing in a study of long-term antiretroviral therapy in people with HIV (dated by TCRdb to 2021 to 2024). For the study in its entirety: The earliest samples were collected approximately a decade before the 2015 WHO recommendation for immediate ART, a period when ART was typically delayed until CD4 counts fell. This retrospective serial study examined whether starting ART and sustained HIV suppression were associated with changes in the composition and diversity of the TRB repertoire in peripheral blood. A total of 192 cryopreserved PBMC samples came from 25 to 35 adults with confirmed HIV infection and were collected serially over a mean of around 6 years (range 1-12). Among the 25 to 30 participants with HIV, roughly eleven were female. No cross-contamination during QIAcube processing was shown when test extractions of a monoclonal T-cell line were performed alongside fewer than 40 polyclonal samples.

Participants were included only if at least one PBMC sample before ART initiation and at least two post-ART samples were available. All participants with HIV were treated in the United States of America. Before DNA extraction, cryopreserved samples of roughly 0.9-11 million PBMC were thawed and then washed. At the time of the earliest PBMC sample for each participant with HIV, ages ranged from 23 to 54 years. Per participant, PBMC samples came from 1-4 timepoints prior to ART initiation and 2-8 timepoints following ART initiation, for a median of 7 samples. Serial HIV viral load, CD4+ T-cell count, ART history and demographic data were obtained for every participant. Genomic DNA was extracted from unsorted PBMC with a Qiagen kit on a QIAcube, with processing performed in batches of 12 samples. What the work shows at the level of the full study, not this receptor alone: The samples span the years 2004 to 2017, and the ART regimens used at that time may not be as effective as current regimens. No data were available on ART adherence, viral resistance or therapy changes, limiting inferences about post-ART repertoire changes. Owing to limited PBMC availability, only the TCR beta chain was sequenced, without alpha chain pairing. Compared with controls, HIV repertoires had narrower CDR3 length ranges, and the network structure pointed to an antigen-experienced repertoire that shifted only slightly toward naive after ART. At every time point, the repertoire was dominated by expanded TRB clones first identified before ART initiation, although this dominance fluctuated and, in many PLHIV, declined after ART. Starting ART was linked to a significant rise in TRB diversity, yet even with long-term ART the diversity remained significantly lower than in transplant donor controls. Because pre-ART samples had limited cell numbers, unsorted PBMC were profiled rather than sorted CD4+ and CD8+ T cells.

Based on the germline V gene, the CDR1 and CDR2 sequences are SGHTA and FQGNSA. V loses 0 bases, J loses 0 bases, and the germline ends lie 12 bases apart. The CDR3 contains 16 residues, cysteine and phenylalanine counted. Solely the CDR3 DNA is kept, with 48 bases framed from the first base. Sequencing of the TRB variable region was done with the immunoSEQ hsTCRB v3.0 assay at survey level resolution. The target sequencing depth for TRB was 40,000-50,000 T-cell genomes per sample. TRB libraries were pooled and sequenced on an Illumina MiSeq using a v3 150-cycle kit. For the original study's pipeline: Repertoire analysis ran in R within a reproducible Nextflow workflow covering QC, data transformation and analysis. LymphoSeq2, an R package for exploring AIRR-Seq data, was used to implement the custom analyses. A few samples that produced fewer than 5000 total TRB sequences were removed, so approximately 190 HIV repertoires were analyzed. Among the 170 to 200 HIV repertoires that were kept, around 59 were collected before ART initiation and more than 120 were collected after ART initiation. Each repertoire was downsampled to 5000 TRB nucleotide sequences, and summary statistics were averaged across 100 downsampling iterations. Only TRB sequences with CDR3 regions of at least seven amino acids were retained for analysis. A Shannon entropy-derived clonality score and the Gini coefficient were used to measure diversity. In the repertoire networks, any two of the top 5000 CDR3 amino acid sequences were connected whenever the two sequences differed by an edit distance of one. For TRB CDR3 amino acid sequences, antigen specificity groups and MHC restriction were predicted with GLIPH2. CDR3 amino acid sequences were matched against VDJdb and McPAS-TCR to flag known CMV, EBV, HIV or tissue antigen associations. Pre-ART, post-ART and control groups were compared with Wilcoxon signed-rank tests and Holm-Bonferroni correction. Held by TCRdb, this immuneACCESS table contains in-frame sequences only and omits some clones. Under half of the omission traces to an unresolved V gene where checked; the cause of the rest is unknown. That table gives V, J and clone size, and the DNA gave D and trimming. Across this sample there are roughly 28,000 clones, with just under 95% seen only once. The biggest ten clones account for 2.5% to 3.5% of the sample.

In the case of this clone: Its antigen has not been determined. Qualities for individual bases were not recorded, and no much larger clone is one base off.

This receptor was obtained from a middle-aged man with HIV. Recombination linked TRBV7-2 to TRBJ2-7; TRBD1 is a weak D gene call, 5 bases matching. The sample here was unsorted PBMCs, taken 5.3 years after starting antiretroviral therapy. DNA sequence: TGTGCCAGCAGCTTAGCGTCAGGGTTAAGCTCCTACGAGCAGTACTTC. It translates to CASSLASGLSSYEQYF.